Listed below are T cell receptor beta chains from one sample, sequenced in a study of T-cell memory formation after mild COVID-19. TCRdb redid the calling of the 5' RACE reads with MiXCR, one entry per CDR3 protein. This table holds a few hundred thousand distinct CDR3 sequences, roughly a fifth found once. The sample consisted of PBMCs or a T cell subset sorted from them (not recorded which). These TCRs come from a man between 18 and 29 years old who had mild COVID-19 (a few samples of this study predate the infection). Cell type and time point are not known. The CDR3 runs from the conserved cysteine through the conserved F or W. The D gene is left open where the match is weak. The size field is filled for only some rows; it gives once, few, many or a size class.

few	.	TRBV10-3	TRBJ2-2	CAISVGVNTGELFF	TGTGCCATCAGTGTCGGGGTAAACACCGGGGAGCTGTTTTTT
few	.	TRBV5-6	TRBJ2-1	CASSPFWAYNEQFF	TGTGCCAGCAGCCCCTTTTGGGCCTACAATGAGCAGTTCTTC
.	TRBD1	TRBV29-1	TRBJ2-5	CSVVLGGGETQYF	TGCAGCGTTGTTTTAGGGGGCGGGGAGACCCAGTACTTC
few	.	TRBV4-3	TRBJ2-3	CASSQDGTSTDTQYF	TGCGCCAGCAGCCAAGACGGGACTAGCACAGATACGCAGTATTTT
few	.	TRBV7-9	TRBJ1-2	CASSSEGLAGYTF	TGTGCCAGCAGCTCGGAGGGGCTCGCTGGCTACACCTTC
few	.	TRBV11-2	TRBJ2-1	CASSFGTAGDEQFF	TGTGCCAGCAGCTTTGGGACCGCCGGCGATGAGCAGTTCTTC
.	.	TRBV29-1	TRBJ1-2	CSVVTGQYGYTF	TGCAGCGTGGTAACCGGACAGTATGGCTACACCTTC
.	TRBD2	TRBV4-1	TRBJ2-1	CASSQAYPTSGAHNEQFF	TGCGCCAGCAGCCAAGCTTATCCGACTAGCGGGGCCCACAATGAGCAGTTCTTC
few	TRBD1	TRBV4-3	TRBJ2-7	CASSQGTGGSYEQYF	TGCGCCAGCAGCCAGGGGACAGGTGGCTCCTACGAGCAGTACTTC
.	.	TRBV6-5	TRBJ2-4	CASSYGAGNIQYF	TGTGCCAGCAGCTACGGGGCGGGGAACATTCAGTACTTC
few	.	TRBV20-1	TRBJ1-2	CSARGQNYNYGYTF	TGCAGTGCTAGAGGACAGAATTATAACTATGGCTACACCTTC
.	.	TRBV4-1	TRBJ2-2	CASSWSGQGGSTGELFF	TGCGCCAGCAGCTGGAGCGGACAGGGAGGGAGCACCGGGGAGCTGTTTTTT
.	TRBD2	TRBV27	TRBJ2-7	CASSGTSASSYEQYF	TGTGCCAGCAGCGGGACTAGCGCGAGCTCCTACGAGCAGTACTTC
few	TRBD2	TRBV7-6	TRBJ2-5	CASSFRWRLAGDQETQYF	TGTGCCAGCAGCTTCAGGTGGAGGCTAGCGGGGGATCAAGAGACCCAGTACTTC
few	.	TRBV6-5	TRBJ1-2	CASSRPGSNYGYTF	TGTGCCAGCAGCCGTCCGGGGTCTAACTATGGCTACACCTTC
.	.	TRBV7-2	TRBJ1-1	CASSPVGYVRNTEAFF	TGTGCCAGCAGCCCAGTAGGGTACGTTAGGAACACTGAAGCTTTCTTT
.	.	TRBV5-1	TRBJ1-1	CASSRGDPTEAFF	TGCGCCAGCAGTCGAGGGGATCCCACTGAAGCTTTCTTT
few	.	TRBV20-1	TRBJ2-5	CSARVHGAGETQYF	TGCAGTGCTAGAGTGCATGGGGCAGGAGAGACCCAGTACTTC
.	TRBD1	TRBV7-2	TRBJ2-1	CASSLANRGLANEQFF	TGTGCCAGCAGCTTAGCGAACAGGGGGCTTGCCAATGAGCAGTTCTTC
.	TRBD2	TRBV5-5	TRBJ2-1	CASSQRGLANYNEQFF	TGTGCCAGCAGCCAAAGGGGACTAGCGAATTACAATGAGCAGTTCTTC
.	.	TRBV5-1	TRBJ2-1	CASSLDVGTYNEQFF	TGCGCCAGCAGCTTGGATGTTGGGACCTACAATGAGCAGTTCTTC
few	TRBD1	TRBV7-8	TRBJ1-2	CASSSSTGEVDYGYTF	TGTGCCAGCAGCTCTTCGACAGGGGAGGTGGACTATGGCTACACCTTC
few	TRBD2	TRBV20-1	TRBJ2-1	CSARATRAGVYNEQFF	TGCAGTGCTAGAGCCACCCGAGCGGGGGTGTACAATGAGCAGTTCTTC
.	TRBD2	TRBV6-5	TRBJ2-2	CASSSGTSGGAGELFF	TGTGCCAGCAGTTCTGGAACTAGCGGCGGAGCCGGGGAGCTGTTTTTT
.	TRBD1	TRBV28	TRBJ1-6	CASSSAGTGNSPLHF	TGTGCCAGCAGTTCCGCCGGGACAGGGAACTCACCCCTCCACTTT
.	.	TRBV11-1	TRBJ1-6	CASSNTQNSPLHF	TGTGCCAGCAGCAACACTCAGAATTCACCCCTCCACTTT
few	.	TRBV4-3	TRBJ1-4	CASSQPAAPVEKLFF	TGCGCCAGCAGCCAGCCCGCGGCACCCGTTGAGAAACTGTTTTTT
once	.	TRBV9	TRBJ1-1	CASSVVQKLSNTEAFF	TGTGCCAGCAGCGTAGTGCAGAAATTGTCGAACACTGAAGCTTTCTTT
.	TRBD2	TRBV6-1	TRBJ2-7	CASSERLAGYEQYF	TGTGCCAGCAGTGAAAGACTAGCGGGCTACGAGCAGTACTTC
few	TRBD1	TRBV7-9	TRBJ1-6	CASSPGQGSSPLHF	TGTGCCAGCAGCCCAGGACAGGGGAGTTCACCCCTCCACTTT
few	.	TRBV3-1	TRBJ2-7	CASSRFGDYEQYF	TGTGCCAGCAGTCGCTTCGGGGACTACGAGCAGTACTTC
.	TRBD2	TRBV24-1	TRBJ2-1	CATSGRLAGGPGSYNEQFF	TGTGCCACCAGTGGACGCCTAGCGGGGGGGCCGGGCTCCTACAATGAGCAGTTCTTC
.	TRBD1	TRBV24-1	TRBJ1-1	CATRDRLNTEAFF	TGTGCCACCCGGGACAGACTAAACACTGAAGCTTTCTTT
.	.	TRBV9	TRBJ2-4	CASSGGLPVNIQYF	TGTGCCAGCAGCGGAGGACTACCCGTCAACATTCAGTACTTC
few	TRBD1	TRBV7-3	TRBJ2-1	CASSFGTGLRIDNEQFF	TGTGCCAGCAGCTTCGGGACAGGCCTCCGGATCGACAATGAGCAGTTCTTC
few	.	TRBV7-9	TRBJ1-2	CASSPPDGTPNYGYTF	TGTGCCAGCAGCCCCCCGGACGGGACCCCTAACTATGGCTACACCTTC
.	.	TRBV7-9	TRBJ2-5	CASSLTSETQYF	TGTGCCAGCAGCTTAACGTCGGAGACCCAGTACTTC
.	.	TRBV28	TRBJ1-6	CAAQGSYNSPLHF	TGTGCCGCGCAGGGCTCCTATAATTCACCCCTCCACTTT
.	.	TRBV29-1	TRBJ2-6	CSVEGLLGANVLTF	TGCAGCGTTGAAGGGTTGTTAGGGGCCAACGTCCTGACTTTC
.	.	TRBV11-2	TRBJ2-4	CASSLGPNIQYF	TGTGCCAGCAGCTTAGGGCCAAACATTCAGTACTTC